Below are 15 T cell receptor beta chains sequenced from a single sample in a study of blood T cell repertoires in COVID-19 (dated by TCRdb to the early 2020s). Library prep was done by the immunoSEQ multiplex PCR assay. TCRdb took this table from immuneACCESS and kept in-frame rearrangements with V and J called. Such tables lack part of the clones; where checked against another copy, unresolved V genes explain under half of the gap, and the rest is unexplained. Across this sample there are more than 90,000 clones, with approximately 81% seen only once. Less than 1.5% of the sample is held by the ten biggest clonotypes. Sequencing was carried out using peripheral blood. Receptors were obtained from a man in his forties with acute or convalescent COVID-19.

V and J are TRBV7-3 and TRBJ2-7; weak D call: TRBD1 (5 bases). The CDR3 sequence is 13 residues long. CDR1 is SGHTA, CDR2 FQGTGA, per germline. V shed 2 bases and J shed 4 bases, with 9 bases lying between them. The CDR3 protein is CASSLAPGYEQYF. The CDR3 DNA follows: TGTGCCAGCAGCTTAGCCCCAGGGTACGAGCAGTACTTC. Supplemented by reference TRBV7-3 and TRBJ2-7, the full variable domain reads GAGVSQTPSNKVTEKGKYVELRCDPISGHTALYWYRQSLGQGPEFLIYFQGTGAADDSGLPNDRFFAVRPEGSVSTLKIQRTERGDSAVYLCASSLAPGYEQYFGPGTRLTVT.

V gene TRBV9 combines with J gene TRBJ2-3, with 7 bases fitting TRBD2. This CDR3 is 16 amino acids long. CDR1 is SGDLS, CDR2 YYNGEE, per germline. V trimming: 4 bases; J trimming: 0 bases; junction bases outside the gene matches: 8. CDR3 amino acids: CASSSGLGSSTDTQYF. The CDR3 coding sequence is TGTGCCAGCAGCTCAGGACTAGGTAGTAGCACAGATACGCAGTATTTT.

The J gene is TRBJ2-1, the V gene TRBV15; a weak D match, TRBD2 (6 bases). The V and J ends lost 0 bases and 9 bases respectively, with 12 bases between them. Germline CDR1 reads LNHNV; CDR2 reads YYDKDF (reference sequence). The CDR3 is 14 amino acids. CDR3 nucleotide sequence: TGTGCCACCAGCAGAGACCCCGGCGGGGCTGAGCAGTTCTTC. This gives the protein CATSRDPGGAEQFF.

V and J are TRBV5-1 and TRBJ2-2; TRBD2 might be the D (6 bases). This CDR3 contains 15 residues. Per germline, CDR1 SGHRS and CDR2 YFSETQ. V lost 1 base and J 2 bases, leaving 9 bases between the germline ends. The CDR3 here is CASSLIAVNTGELFF. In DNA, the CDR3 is TGCGCCAGCAGCTTGATAGCGGTAAACACCGGGGAGCTGTTTTTT.

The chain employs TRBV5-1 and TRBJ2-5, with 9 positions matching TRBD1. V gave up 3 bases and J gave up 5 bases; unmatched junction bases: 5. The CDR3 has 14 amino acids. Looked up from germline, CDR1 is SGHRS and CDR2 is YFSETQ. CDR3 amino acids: CASSSQGAEETQYF. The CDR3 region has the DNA TGCGCCAGCAGCTCACAGGGGGCGGAGGAGACCCAGTACTTC.

The CDR3 DNA reads TGTGCCAGCAGCTCTCAGGGTATCATTCAGACAGATACGCAGTATTTT. The encoded protein is CASSSQGIIQTDTQYF. This sequence joins TRBV5-5 and TRBJ2-3, with a tentative D call TRBD1 (5 bases). V shed 3 bases and J shed 3 bases, with 17 bases lying between them. CDR3 size: 16 residues. Germline values: CDR1 SGHKS, CDR2 YYEKEE (reference sequence).

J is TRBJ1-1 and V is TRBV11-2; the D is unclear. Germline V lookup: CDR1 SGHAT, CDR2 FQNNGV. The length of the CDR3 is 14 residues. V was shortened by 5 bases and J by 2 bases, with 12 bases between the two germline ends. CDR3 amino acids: CASSQMEGNTEAFF. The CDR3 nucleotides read TGTGCCAGCAGCCAAATGGAGGGTAACACTGAAGCTTTCTTT.

The CDR3 nucleotides are TGTGCCAGCAGCAAATTGGACAGTAACTACGAGCAGTACTTC. Residues: CASSKLDSNYEQYF. The chain carries TRBV7-8 and TRBJ2-7; TRBD1 might be the D (6 bases). The CDR3 contains 14 residues. V was trimmed by 5 bases and J by 3 bases, leaving 14 bases between them. Germline loops: CDR1 SGHVS, CDR2 FQNEAQ.

The CDR3 coding sequence is TGTGCCGGGACTACCTACAATGAGCAGTTCTTC. Translated, it gives CAGTTYNEQFF. The rearrangement joins TRBV2 to TRBJ2-1; 7 bases align to TRBD2. Trimming at V came to 11 bases and at J to 2 bases, leaving 0 bases not matched to a gene. The CDR3 length is 11 residues. Germline loops: CDR1 SNHLY, CDR2 FYNNEI.

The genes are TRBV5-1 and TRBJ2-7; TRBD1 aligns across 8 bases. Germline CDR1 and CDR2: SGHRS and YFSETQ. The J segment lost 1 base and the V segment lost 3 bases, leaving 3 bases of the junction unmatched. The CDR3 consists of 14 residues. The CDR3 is CASSSHRGSYEQYF. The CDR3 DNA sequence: TGCGCCAGCAGCTCACACAGGGGGTCCTACGAGCAGTACTTC.

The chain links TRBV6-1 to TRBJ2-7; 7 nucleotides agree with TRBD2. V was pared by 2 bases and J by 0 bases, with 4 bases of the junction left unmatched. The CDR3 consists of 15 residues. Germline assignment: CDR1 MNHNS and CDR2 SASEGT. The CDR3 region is CASSELRLASYEQYF. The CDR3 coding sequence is TGTGCCAGCAGTGAATTACGACTAGCCTCCTACGAGCAGTACTTC.

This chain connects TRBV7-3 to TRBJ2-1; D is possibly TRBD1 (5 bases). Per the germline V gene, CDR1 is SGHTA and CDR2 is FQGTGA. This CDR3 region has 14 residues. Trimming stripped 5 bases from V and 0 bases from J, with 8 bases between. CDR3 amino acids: CASSVDSSYNEQFF. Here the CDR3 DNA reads TGTGCCAGCAGCGTCGACAGCTCCTACAATGAGCAGTTCTTC.

The CDR3 here is CASSSYLDTGELFF. The DNA for the CDR3 is TGTGCCAGCAGCTCTTATCTTGACACCGGGGAGCTGTTTTTT. The chain recombines TRBV3-1 (or the pseudogene TRBV3-2) with TRBJ2-2; the D is unclear. The germline CDR1 and CDR2 sequences are LGHDT and YNNKEL (reference sequence). V was shortened by 5 bases and J by 3 bases, with 10 bases between the two germline ends. This CDR3 region has 14 residues.

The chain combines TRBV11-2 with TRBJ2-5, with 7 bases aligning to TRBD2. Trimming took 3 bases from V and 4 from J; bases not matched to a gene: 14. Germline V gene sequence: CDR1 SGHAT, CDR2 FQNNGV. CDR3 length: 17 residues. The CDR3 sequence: CASSFHPPGLRGETQYF. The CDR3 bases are TGTGCCAGCAGCTTTCACCCTCCGGGACTACGGGGAGAGACCCAGTACTTC. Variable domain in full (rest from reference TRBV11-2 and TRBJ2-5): EAGVAQSPRYKIIEKRQSVAFWCNPISGHATLYWYQQILGQGPKLLIQFQNNGVVDDSQLPKDRFSAERLKGVDSTLKIQPAKLEDSAVYLCASSFHPPGLRGETQYFGPGTRLLVL.

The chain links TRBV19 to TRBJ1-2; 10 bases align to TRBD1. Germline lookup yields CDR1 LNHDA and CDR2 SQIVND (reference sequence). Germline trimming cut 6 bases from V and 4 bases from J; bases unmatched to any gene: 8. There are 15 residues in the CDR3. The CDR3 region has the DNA TGTGCCAGTAGAGTTGACAGGGGGCTTCGCTATGGCTACACCTTC. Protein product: CASRVDRGLRYGYTF.